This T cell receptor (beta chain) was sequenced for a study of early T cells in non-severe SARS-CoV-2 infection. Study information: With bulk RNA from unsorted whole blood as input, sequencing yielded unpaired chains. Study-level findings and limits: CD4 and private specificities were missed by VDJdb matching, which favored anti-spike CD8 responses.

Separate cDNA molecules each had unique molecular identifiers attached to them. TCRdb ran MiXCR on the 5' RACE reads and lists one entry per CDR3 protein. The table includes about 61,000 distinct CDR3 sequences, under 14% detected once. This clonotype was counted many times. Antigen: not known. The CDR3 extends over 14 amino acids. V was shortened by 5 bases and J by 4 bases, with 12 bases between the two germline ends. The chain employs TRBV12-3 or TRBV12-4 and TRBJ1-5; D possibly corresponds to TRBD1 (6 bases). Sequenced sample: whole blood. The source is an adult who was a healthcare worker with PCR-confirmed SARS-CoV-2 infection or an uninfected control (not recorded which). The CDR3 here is CASSHGTKNQPQHF. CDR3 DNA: TGTGCCAGCAGTCACGGGACAAAGAATCAGCCCCAGCATTTT.